This is a list of T cell receptor beta chains from one sample in a study of shared clonotypes between healthy human individuals. Using immunoSEQ multiplex PCR, the repertoire was profiled, and TCRdb retains in-frame clones only, with some absent. The sample comprises roughly 2,000,000 clones, around 93% of which are singletons, and about 1.7% rests with the top ten. The source material was naive CD8+ T cells from PBMCs. The receptors were sampled from a man younger than 35 in good health. Some clones in this sample may be carry-over from other donors' samples. The CDR3 runs from the conserved cysteine through the conserved F or W. Fields, in order: J gene, clone size, D gene, CDR3 length, V gene, CDR3 protein, CDR3 DNA. The D gene is left open where the match is weak. Rows may omit the clone size; those that give it use once, few, many or a size class.

J gene: TRBJ2-1; clone size: NA; D gene: NA; CDR3 length: 13; V gene: TRBV7-9; CDR3 protein: CASTPSIKNEQFF; CDR3 DNA: TGTGCCAGCACACCCTCGATCAAGAATGAGCAGTTCTTC
J gene: TRBJ2-5; clone size: NA; D gene: TRBD2; CDR3 length: 15; V gene: TRBV30; CDR3 protein: CAWSVLAGVGETQYF; CDR3 DNA: TGTGCCTGGAGTGTCCTAGCGGGAGTTGGAGAGACCCAGTACTTC
J gene: TRBJ2-1; clone size: NA; D gene: NA; CDR3 length: 15; V gene: TRBV7-2; CDR3 protein: CASSYLDNAYNEQFF; CDR3 DNA: TGTGCCAGCAGCTATCTGGACAACGCCTACAATGAGCAGTTCTTC
J gene: TRBJ2-1; clone size: NA; D gene: TRBD2; CDR3 length: 14; V gene: TRBV29-1; CDR3 protein: CSVRLTSGGREQFF; CDR3 DNA: TGCAGCGTTCGGTTGACTAGCGGCGGACGGGAGCAGTTCTTC
J gene: TRBJ1-1; clone size: NA; D gene: NA; CDR3 length: 14; V gene: TRBV5-4; CDR3 protein: CASSFVGADTEAFF; CDR3 DNA: TGTGCCAGCAGCTTTGTGGGGGCGGACACTGAAGCTTTCTTT
J gene: TRBJ2-1; clone size: NA; D gene: NA; CDR3 length: 13; V gene: TRBV4-1; CDR3 protein: CASSRSKGHEQFF; CDR3 DNA: TGCGCCAGCAGCCGGTCTAAGGGGCATGAGCAGTTCTTC
J gene: TRBJ2-1; clone size: NA; D gene: NA; CDR3 length: 17; V gene: TRBV12-2; CDR3 protein: CASRLELTGTRYNEQFF; CDR3 DNA: TGTGCAAGTCGCTTAGAGCTTACCGGGACTAGATACAATGAGCAGTTCTTC
J gene: TRBJ2-3; clone size: NA; D gene: TRBD2; CDR3 length: 15; V gene: TRBV29-1; CDR3 protein: CSVQGLAGVLDTQYF; CDR3 DNA: TGCAGCGTGCAGGGTCTAGCGGGAGTACTAGATACGCAGTATTTT
J gene: TRBJ1-2; clone size: NA; D gene: TRBD1; CDR3 length: 13; V gene: TRBV30; CDR3 protein: CAWGGQAPYGYTF; CDR3 DNA: TGTGCCTGGGGTGGACAGGCCCCCTATGGCTACACCTTC
J gene: TRBJ1-1; clone size: NA; D gene: NA; CDR3 length: 15; V gene: TRBV6-1; CDR3 protein: CASSEAWAGRTEAFF; CDR3 DNA: TGTGCCAGCAGTGAAGCTTGGGCAGGGAGGACTGAAGCTTTCTTT
J gene: TRBJ2-3; clone size: once; D gene: TRBD2; CDR3 length: 21; V gene: TRBV4-3; CDR3 protein: CASSQDPLIAGGTTSTDTQYF; CDR3 DNA: TGCGCCAGCAGCCAAGATCCCCTAATAGCGGGAGGGACTACTAGCACAGATACGCAGTATTTT
J gene: TRBJ2-7; clone size: NA; D gene: NA; CDR3 length: 14; V gene: TRBV4-1; CDR3 protein: CASSQTTRGYEQYF; CDR3 DNA: TGCGCCAGCAGCCAAACGACCCGAGGCTACGAGCAGTACTTC
J gene: TRBJ1-2; clone size: once; D gene: TRBD1; CDR3 length: 14; V gene: TRBV29-1; CDR3 protein: CSVPHGTGYYGYTF; CDR3 DNA: TGCAGCGTCCCTCACGGGACAGGGTACTATGGCTACACCTTC
J gene: TRBJ1-5; clone size: once; D gene: NA; CDR3 length: 13; V gene: TRBV10-2; CDR3 protein: CASREYSNQPQHF; CDR3 DNA: TGCGCCAGCAGAGAATATAGCAATCAGCCCCAGCATTTT
J gene: TRBJ1-2; clone size: NA; D gene: NA; CDR3 length: 9; V gene: TRBV6-1; CDR3 protein: CASNYGYTF; CDR3 DNA: TGTGCCAGCAACTATGGCTACACCTTC
J gene: TRBJ2-7; clone size: NA; D gene: NA; CDR3 length: 14; V gene: TRBV9; CDR3 protein: CASSVAHASYEQYF; CDR3 DNA: TGTGCCAGCAGCGTAGCCCATGCCTCCTACGAGCAGTACTTC
J gene: TRBJ1-1; clone size: few; D gene: NA; CDR3 length: 14; V gene: TRBV4-1; CDR3 protein: CASSQARTVTEAFF; CDR3 DNA: TGCGCCAGCAGCCAAGCCAGGACAGTAACTGAAGCTTTCTTT
J gene: TRBJ1-3; clone size: once; D gene: NA; CDR3 length: 14; V gene: TRBV9; CDR3 protein: CASSVAHPGNTIYF; CDR3 DNA: TGTGCCAGCAGCGTTGCTCATCCTGGAAACACCATATATTTT
J gene: TRBJ1-1; clone size: NA; D gene: TRBD1; CDR3 length: 12; V gene: TRBV30; CDR3 protein: CATGTDNTEAFF; CDR3 DNA: TGCGCTACCGGGACAGATAACACTGAAGCTTTCTTT
J gene: TRBJ1-1; clone size: NA; D gene: NA; CDR3 length: 13; V gene: TRBV5-6; CDR3 protein: CASSVVPNTEAFF; CDR3 DNA: TGTGCCAGCAGCGTCGTCCCGAACACTGAAGCTTTCTTT
J gene: TRBJ1-1; clone size: few; D gene: NA; CDR3 length: 14; V gene: TRBV29-1; CDR3 protein: CSVDEDRVNTEAFF; CDR3 DNA: TGCAGCGTTGATGAGGACCGCGTGAACACTGAAGCTTTCTTT
J gene: TRBJ2-7; clone size: NA; D gene: NA; CDR3 length: 11; V gene: TRBV29-1; CDR3 protein: CSVEAGGEQYF; CDR3 DNA: TGCAGCGTTGAAGCTGGCGGCGAGCAGTACTTC